In its sample, the clone carrying this TCR beta chain was seen a few times. As yet, its antigen is unknown. The data derive from a study of CD8+ T cells in alopecia areata. Study information: Patients received oral tofacitinib, 5 to 10 mg twice daily, for moderate-to-severe alopecia areata. Study-level results: With patients, TCR sharing proved less clear than in mice, a difference possibly related to HLA. In scalp and blood during tofacitinib, many expanded lesional clones persisted.

This sample's treatment: oral pan-JAK inhibitor, 5-10 mg twice daily. Specimens obtained from alopecia areata patients comprised lesional scalp punch biopsies and peripheral blood. Extraction of RNA preceded its reverse transcription into cDNA, which served as the sequencing template. The method was immunoSEQ multiplex PCR; TCRdb's version includes in-frame clones alone and lacks a portion of them. This table holds a few hundred thousand clones, less than 45% found once. The CDR3 contains 12 residues. Germline V CDR1 and CDR2: SGHVS, FQNEAQ. V was cut by 6 bases and J by 13 bases, with 16 bases left in between.

This sequence originates from a human donor with alopecia areata. The chain employs TRBV7-8 and TRBJ2-1, with D perhaps TRBD2 (6 bases). The sample consisted of CD4+ T cells sorted from blood, taken between weeks 30 and 35, from a patient treated with tofacitinib. CDR3 coding DNA: TGTGCCAGCAGTCCCCCGGGGGTCGTTCAGTTCTTC. Translating it yields CASSPPGVVQFF. The full variable domain, rest sourced from reference TRBV7-8 and TRBJ2-1, is GAGVSQSPRYKVAKRGQDVALRCDPISGHVSLFWYQQALGQGPEFLTYFQNEAQLDKSGLPSDRFFAERPEGSVSTLKIQRTQQEDSAVYLCASSPPGVVQFFGPGTRLTVL.